Below, one T cell receptor beta chain is given with its context. This sample is part of a study of memory CD4+ T cells and cytomegalovirus serostatus. The sort gate was single viable CD3+CD4+CD8-CD45RO+ cells for memory CD4+ T cells. In the study's own analysis: After removing out-of-frame reads, over 2 million distinct TCRbeta sequences remained. Generated by immunoSEQ multiplex PCR, the TCRdb table keeps only in-frame clones and is missing some. The V and J calls and clone size come from that table; D and trimming were worked out from the DNA. This table holds about 58,000 clones, 82% found once. The germline CDR1 and CDR2 sequences are SGHVS and FNYEAQ. This CDR3 has 15 amino acids. Trimming removed 1 base from V and 8 bases from J, with 14 bases in between.

The clonotype comes from an adult in good health and CMV-seronegative. Some clones in this sample may be carry-over from other donors' samples. The chain employs TRBV7-6 and TRBJ2-2; tentative D call: TRBD2 (5 bases). Sequencing was performed on memory CD4+ T cells from blood. In nucleotides, the CDR3 is TGTGCCAGCAGCTTAGGGGCAGCGGAAATGGGGGAGCTGTTTTTT. Translation: CASSLGAAEMGELFF. Drawing the rest from reference TRBV7-6 and TRBJ2-2, the complete variable domain is GAGVSQSPRYKVTKRGQDVALRCDPISGHVSLYWYRQALGQGPEFLTYFNYEAQQDKSGLPNDRFSAERPEGSISTLTIQRTEQRDSAMYRCASSLGAAEMGELFFGEGSRLTVL.